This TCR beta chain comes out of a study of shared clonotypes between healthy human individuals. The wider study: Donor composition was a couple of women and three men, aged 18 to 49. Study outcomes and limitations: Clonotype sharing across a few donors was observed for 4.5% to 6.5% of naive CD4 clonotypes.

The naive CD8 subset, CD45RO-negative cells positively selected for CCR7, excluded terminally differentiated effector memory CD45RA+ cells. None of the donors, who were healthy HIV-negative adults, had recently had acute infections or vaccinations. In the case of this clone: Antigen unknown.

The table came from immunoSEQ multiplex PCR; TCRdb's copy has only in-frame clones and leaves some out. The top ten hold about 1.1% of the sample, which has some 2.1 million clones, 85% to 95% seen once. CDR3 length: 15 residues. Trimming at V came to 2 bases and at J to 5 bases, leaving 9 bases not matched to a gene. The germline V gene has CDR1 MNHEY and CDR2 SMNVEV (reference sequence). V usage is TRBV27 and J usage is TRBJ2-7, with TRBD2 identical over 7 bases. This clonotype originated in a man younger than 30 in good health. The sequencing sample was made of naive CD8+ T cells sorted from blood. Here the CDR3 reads CASSLGAGTRDEQYF. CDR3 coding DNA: TGTGCCAGCAGTTTAGGAGCGGGGACCCGCGACGAGCAGTACTTC.